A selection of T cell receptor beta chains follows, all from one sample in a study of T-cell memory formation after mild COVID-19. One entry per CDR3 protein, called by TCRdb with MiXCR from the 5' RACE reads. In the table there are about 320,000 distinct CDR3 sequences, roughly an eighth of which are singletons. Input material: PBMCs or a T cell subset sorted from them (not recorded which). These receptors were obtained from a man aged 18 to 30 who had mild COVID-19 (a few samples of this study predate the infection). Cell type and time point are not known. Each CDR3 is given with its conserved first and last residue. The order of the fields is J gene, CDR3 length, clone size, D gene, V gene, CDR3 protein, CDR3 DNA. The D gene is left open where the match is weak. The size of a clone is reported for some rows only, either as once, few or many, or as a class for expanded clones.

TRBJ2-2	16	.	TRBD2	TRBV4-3	CASSRAGGPNTGELFF	TGCGCCAGCAGCCGAGCGGGGGGGCCGAACACCGGGGAGCTGTTTTTT
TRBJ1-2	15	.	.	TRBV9	CASSPSPGANYGYTF	TGTGCCAGCAGCCCATCCCCAGGGGCCAACTATGGCTACACCTTC
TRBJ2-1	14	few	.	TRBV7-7	CASSSTDISDEQFF	TGTGCTAGCAGCTCGACGGACATTTCTGATGAGCAGTTCTTC
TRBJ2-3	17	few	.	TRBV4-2	CASSQEGPAGDTDTQYF	TGTGCCAGCAGCCAAGAAGGTCCAGCGGGTGACACAGATACGCAGTATTTT
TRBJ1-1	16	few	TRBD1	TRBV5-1	CASSPGTGALNTEAFF	TGCGCCAGCAGCCCGGGGACAGGCGCCTTGAACACTGAAGCTTTCTTT
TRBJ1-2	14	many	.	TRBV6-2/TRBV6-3	CASSSAGLYEGYTF	TGTGCCAGCTCAAGCGCCGGACTCTACGAGGGCTACACCTTC
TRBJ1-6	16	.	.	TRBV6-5	CASRPTGRGDNSPLHF	TGTGCCAGCAGACCAACGGGGCGGGGGGATAATTCACCCCTCCACTTT
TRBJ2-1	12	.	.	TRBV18	CASSPAGAEQFF	TGTGCCAGCTCACCAGCCGGCGCTGAGCAGTTCTTC
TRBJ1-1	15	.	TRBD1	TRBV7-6	CASSAPGQGKTEAFF	TGTGCCAGCAGTGCTCCGGGACAGGGTAAAACTGAAGCTTTCTTT
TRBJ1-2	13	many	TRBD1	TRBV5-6	CASSRGQGDGYTF	TGTGCCAGCAGCAGGGGACAGGGAGATGGCTACACCTTC
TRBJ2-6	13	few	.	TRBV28	CASSLRTDQVLTF	TGTGCCAGCAGTTTACGGACCGACCAAGTCCTGACTTTC
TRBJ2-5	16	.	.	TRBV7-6	CASSSRIWGTQETQYF	TGTGCCAGCAGCTCCCGGATCTGGGGCACACAAGAGACCCAGTACTTC
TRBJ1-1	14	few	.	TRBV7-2	CASSSDRVNTEAFF	TGTGCCAGCAGCTCGGACAGAGTGAACACTGAAGCTTTCTTT
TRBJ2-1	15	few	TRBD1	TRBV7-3	CASSQSGTGYNEQFF	TGTGCCAGCAGCCAATCCGGGACAGGGTACAATGAGCAGTTCTTC
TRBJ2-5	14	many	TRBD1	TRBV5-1	CASSTGTGQETQYF	TGCGCCAGCAGCACCGGGACAGGGCAAGAGACCCAGTACTTC
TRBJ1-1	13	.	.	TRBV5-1	CASSLYMDTEAFF	TGCGCCAGCAGCCTTTATATGGACACTGAAGCTTTCTTT
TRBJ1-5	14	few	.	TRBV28	CASSFPGRPQPQHF	TGTGCCAGCAGTTTCCCAGGTCGGCCTCAGCCCCAGCATTTT
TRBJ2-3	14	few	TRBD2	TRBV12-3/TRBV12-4	CASSLAGWEDTQYF	TGTGCCAGCAGCCTAGCGGGGTGGGAAGATACGCAGTATTTT
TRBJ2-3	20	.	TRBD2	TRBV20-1	CSARGWGLEPSGGTTDTQYF	TGCAGTGCTAGAGGATGGGGCCTTGAACCTAGCGGGGGGACCACAGATACGCAGTATTTT
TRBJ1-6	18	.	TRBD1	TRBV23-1	CASRPSSRHRGRNSPLHF	TGCGCCAGCAGACCCTCATCCCGCCACAGGGGGAGGAATTCACCCCTCCACTTT
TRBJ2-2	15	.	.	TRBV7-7	CASSFGSPNTGELFF	TGTGCCAGCAGCTTTGGGAGTCCGAACACCGGGGAGCTGTTTTTT
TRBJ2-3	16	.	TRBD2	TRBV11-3	CASSPGGGGVTDTQYF	TGTGCCAGCAGCCCCGGAGGCGGGGGGGTAACAGATACGCAGTATTTT
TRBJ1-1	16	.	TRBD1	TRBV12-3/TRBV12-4	CASSPGTGTMNTEAFF	TGTGCCAGCAGTCCCGGGACAGGGACTATGAACACTGAAGCTTTCTTT
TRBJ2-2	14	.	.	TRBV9	CASSPAVNTGELFF	TGTGCCAGCAGCCCGGCAGTGAACACCGGGGAGCTGTTTTTT
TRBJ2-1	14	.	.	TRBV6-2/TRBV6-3	CASLRRSTGNEQFF	TGTGCCAGCCTACGAAGAAGTACAGGCAATGAGCAGTTCTTC
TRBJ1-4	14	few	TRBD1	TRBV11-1	CASRQQGPDEKLFF	TGTGCCAGCAGACAACAGGGGCCCGATGAAAAACTGTTTTTT
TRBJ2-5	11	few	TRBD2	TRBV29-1	CSATAGGTQYF	TGCAGCGCCACGGCGGGGGGGACCCAGTACTTC
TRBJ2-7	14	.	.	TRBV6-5	CASSYSSTRYEQYF	TGTGCCAGCAGTTACTCGAGTACCAGGTACGAGCAGTACTTC
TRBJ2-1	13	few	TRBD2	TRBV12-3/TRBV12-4	CASSGGTSREQFF	TGTGCCAGCAGTGGGGGGACTAGCCGTGAGCAGTTCTTC
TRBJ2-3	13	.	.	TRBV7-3	CASSLLSSDTQYF	TGTGCCAGCAGCTTATTGAGTTCAGATACGCAGTATTTT
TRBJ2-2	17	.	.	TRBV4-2	CASSQDLRRANTGELFF	TGTGCCAGCAGCCAAGATCTGAGGCGGGCGAACACCGGGGAGCTGTTTTTT
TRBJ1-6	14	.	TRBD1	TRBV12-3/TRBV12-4	CASSISDRDSPLHF	TGTGCCAGCAGTATATCAGACAGGGATTCACCCCTCCACTTT
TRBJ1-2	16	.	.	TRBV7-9	CASSHLLMDLRKGYTF	TGTGCCAGCAGCCACCTTCTTATGGACCTACGGAAAGGCTACACCTTC
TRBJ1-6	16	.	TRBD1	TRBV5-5	CASSPDGAGGSNLLHF	TGTGCCAGCAGCCCCGACGGGGCAGGGGGCTCGAATCTCCTCCACTTT
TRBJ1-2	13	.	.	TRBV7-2	CASGDATNYGYTF	TGTGCCAGCGGGGACGCAACTAACTATGGCTACACCTTC
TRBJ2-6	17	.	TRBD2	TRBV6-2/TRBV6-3	CASTWTSGGSGANVLTF	TGTGCCAGCACCTGGACTAGCGGGGGTTCAGGGGCCAACGTCCTGACTTTC
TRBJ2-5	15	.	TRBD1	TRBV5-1	CASSTGQGAWETQYF	TGCGCCAGCAGCACGGGACAGGGAGCATGGGAGACCCAGTACTTC
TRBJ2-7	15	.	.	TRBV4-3	CASSQEPGFIHEQYF	TGCGCCAGCAGCCAAGAACCGGGATTTATTCACGAGCAGTACTTC
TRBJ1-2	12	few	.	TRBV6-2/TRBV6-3	CASSQGQHGYTF	TGTGCCAGCAGTCAGGGCCAGCATGGCTACACCTTC
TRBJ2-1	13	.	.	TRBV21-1	CSSPTATGCEQFF	TGTTCTTCACCCACCGCAACAGGGTGTGAGCAGTTCTTC
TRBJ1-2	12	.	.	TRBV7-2	CASSWEGRGYTF	TGTGCCAGCAGCTGGGAGGGGCGTGGCTACACCTTC
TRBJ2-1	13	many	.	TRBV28	CASSFLANNEQFF	TGTGCCAGCAGTTTCCTGGCTAACAATGAGCAGTTCTTC
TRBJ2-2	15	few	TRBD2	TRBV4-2	CASSQVGLVGGELFF	TGTGCCAGCAGCCAAGTGGGACTAGTCGGCGGGGAGCTGTTTTTT
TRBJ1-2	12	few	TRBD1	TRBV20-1	CSARTQGFGYTF	TGCAGTGCTAGGACACAGGGGTTTGGCTACACCTTC
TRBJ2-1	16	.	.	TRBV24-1	CATSDSDSGPHNEQFF	TGTGCCACCAGTGACAGCGACAGCGGCCCCCACAATGAGCAGTTCTTC
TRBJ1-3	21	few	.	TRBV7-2	CASSLVLAHPESRSSGNTIYF	TGTGCCAGCAGCTTAGTTTTAGCCCACCCTGAGTCACGCTCCTCTGGAAACACCATATATTTT
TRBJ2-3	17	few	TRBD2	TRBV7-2	CASSLDQRGFSTDTQYF	TGTGCCAGCAGCTTGGACCAGCGGGGGTTTAGCACAGATACGCAGTATTTT
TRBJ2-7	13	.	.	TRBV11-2	CASSFVDLYEQYF	TGTGCCAGCAGCTTCGTTGACCTCTACGAGCAGTACTTC
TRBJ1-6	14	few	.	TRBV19	CASSLRERNSPLHF	TGTGCCAGTAGCCTCAGGGAAAGGAATTCACCCCTCCACTTT
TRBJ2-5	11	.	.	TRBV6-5	CASSLGLTQYF	TGTGCCAGCAGTCTCGGACTAACCCAGTACTTC
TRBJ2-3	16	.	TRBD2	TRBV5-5	CASSYFSGGTTDTQYF	TGTGCCAGCAGCTACTTCAGCGGGGGAACCACAGATACGCAGTATTTT
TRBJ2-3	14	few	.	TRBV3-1	CASSRLPGPYTQYF	TGTGCCAGCAGCCGATTACCGGGACCTTATACGCAGTATTTT
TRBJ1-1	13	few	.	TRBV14	CASTRGGVTEAFF	TGTGCCAGCACCCGCGGGGGGGTGACTGAAGCTTTCTTT